One and the same sample provided the 10 T cell receptor beta chains below, sequenced in a study of CD8 T cells in ankylosing spondylitis. TCRdb ran MiXCR on the 5' RACE reads and lists one entry per CDR3 protein. The sample carries more than 150,000 distinct CDR3 sequences, 15% to 20% recorded once. Material for sequencing was blood, either unsorted or a sorted T cell fraction (not recorded which). The receptor source for this set is a male donor between 5 and 35 years old with ankylosing spondylitis or in good health (not recorded which).

The V gene is TRBV12-3 or TRBV12-4, the J gene TRBJ2-1; TRBD2 might be the D (10 bases). V gave up 3 bases and J gave up 2 bases, with 23 bases separating them. This CDR3 is built from 19 residues. The CDR3 sequence is CASSLRTGVAGGPYNEQFF. The DNA of the CDR3 is TGTGCCAGCAGTTTGAGGACAGGGGTAGCGGGAGGCCCCTACAATGAGCAGTTCTTC.

The table lists this clonotype with many counts. The gene calls are TRBV6-5 and TRBJ1-2; D gene unclear. Looked up from germline, CDR1 is MNHEY and CDR2 is SVGAGI. This CDR3 comprises 15 residues. Trimming removed 2 bases from V and 13 bases from J, with 23 bases in between. CDR3 sequence (DNA): TGTGCCAGCAGTTACCGCAACAACGGACTTATCCGCTGCACCTTC. This encodes CASSYRNNGLIRCTF.

The rearrangement joins TRBV20-1 to TRBJ2-1; 7 bases are a match to TRBD1. The CDR3 has 15 amino acids. V lost 6 bases and J lost 4; bases outside the gene matches: 12. Per germline, CDR1 DFQATT and CDR2 SNEGSKA (reference sequence). The chain's CDR3 is CSAATGVNLYNEQFF. The CDR3 DNA reads as TGCAGTGCAGCAACAGGGGTTAATCTGTACAATGAGCAGTTCTTC.

This clonotype came up many times. The chain combines TRBV29-1 with TRBJ2-7; D remains unclear. Between the trimmed V and J ends, which lost 4 bases and 4 bases, there was a span of 8 bases. CDR3 length equals 11 residues. Germline lookup yields CDR1 SQVTM and CDR2 ANQGSEA. The CDR3, as DNA: TGCAGCGTTGGCCAAGCTTACGAGCAGTACTTC. Amino acid sequence: CSVGQAYEQYF.

In this sample, this clonotype turned up many times. This chain connects TRBV5-1 to TRBJ2-1; no clear D gene. The CDR3 is made up of 12 amino acids. Trimming stripped 0 bases from V and 8 bases from J, with 6 bases between. The germline V gene encodes CDR1 SGHRS and CDR2 YFSETQ. The CDR3 DNA reads as TGCGCCAGCAGCTTGGAATATCATGAGCAGTTCTTC. This gives the protein CASSLEYHEQFF.

This clonotype has at least ten counts. The chain is built from TRBV10-3 and TRBJ1-2, with D possibly being TRBD1 (6 bases). V lost 2 bases, J lost 8 bases, and 15 bases lay in between. The CDR3 has 14 amino acids. CDR1 is ENHRY and CDR2 is SYGVKD in the germline V gene. DNA of the CDR3: TGTGCCATCAGTGAGCGGACAGCAACCAGGGGCTACACCTTC. Translated: CAISERTATRGYTF.

This clonotype was observed at least ten times. The V call is TRBV20-1, the J call TRBJ2-1; 9 bases are shared with TRBD2. CDR3 size: 14 residues. Trimming cost V 4 bases and J 9 bases; bases outside gene matches: 10. CDR1 and CDR2 from the germline V gene are DFQATT and SNEGSKA (reference sequence). This CDR3 is CSATGGRVSGEQFF. CDR3 coding DNA: TGCAGTGCTACGGGCGGGAGGGTTTCGGGTGAGCAGTTCTTC.

This clonotype appeared many times. This chain links TRBV3-1 with TRBJ2-7; D not certain. The CDR3 loop spans 12 amino acids. CDR1 LGHDT and CDR2 YNNKEL come from the germline V gene (reference sequence). With 3 bases removed from V and 4 bases from J, the gap between germline ends came to 7 bases. The CDR3 DNA sequence: TGTGCCAGCAGCCAGGAAATGTACGAGCAGTACTTC. Its protein is CASSQEMYEQYF.

This clonotype occurred many times. The rearrangement uses TRBV12-3 or TRBV12-4 and TRBJ1-2; TRBD1 might be the D (5 bases). The CDR3 is 17 amino acids. Trimming shortened V by 3 bases and J by 2 bases, and 19 bases separated the two germline ends. CDR3 coding DNA: TGTGCCAGCAGTTTTTCGGTGGGGCTTGATGGAAACTATGGCTACACCTTC. Its translation is CASSFSVGLDGNYGYTF.

This clonotype was seen ten or more times. The chain is built from TRBV12-3 or TRBV12-4 and TRBJ2-2; 7 positions match TRBD2. CDR3 length equals 15 residues. With V trimmed by 1 base and J by 5 bases, 4 bases remained unmatched. CDR3 nucleotides: TGTGCCAGCAGTTTAGTTGGGGGGGGGACCGGGGAGCTGTTTTTT. Translation gives CASSLVGGGTGELFF.